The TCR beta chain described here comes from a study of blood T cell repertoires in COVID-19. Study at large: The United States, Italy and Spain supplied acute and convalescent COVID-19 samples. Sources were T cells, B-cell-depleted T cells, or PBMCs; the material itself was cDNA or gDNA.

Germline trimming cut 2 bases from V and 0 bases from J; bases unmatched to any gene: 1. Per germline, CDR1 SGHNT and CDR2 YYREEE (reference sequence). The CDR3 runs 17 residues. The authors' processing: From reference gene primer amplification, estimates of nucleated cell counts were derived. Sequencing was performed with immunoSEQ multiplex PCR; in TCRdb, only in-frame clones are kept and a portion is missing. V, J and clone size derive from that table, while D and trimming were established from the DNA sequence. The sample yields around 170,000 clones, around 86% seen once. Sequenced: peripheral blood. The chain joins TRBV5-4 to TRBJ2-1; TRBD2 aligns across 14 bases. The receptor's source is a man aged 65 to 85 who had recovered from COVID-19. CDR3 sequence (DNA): TGTGCCAGCAGCTTTGGGACTAGCGGGAGCTCCTACAATGAGCAGTTCTTC. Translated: CASSFGTSGSSYNEQFF.